Described below is a single TCR beta chain sequence and its context. This sample was taken from a study of siplizumab effects on memory and regulatory T cells. Donor pairs, a few in total, had unstimulated naive, memory, effector memory and TEMRA subsets sequenced. The length of the CDR3 is 14 residues. V lost 2 bases and J lost 5, with 13 bases in between. CDR1 and CDR2 from the germline V gene are PRHDT and FYEKMQ (reference sequence). Clones were read by immunoSEQ multiplex PCR, and TCRdb kept only the in-frame ones, dropping some. The sample contains around 45,000 clones, roughly 84% of which appear only once.

Sequenced material: naive CD8+ T cells sorted from blood. The receptor was derived from a human donor in good health. This rearrangement joins TRBV13 to TRBJ2-7, with D tentatively TRBD1 or TRBD2 (6 bases each). CDR3: CASSLRRDMDEQYF. CDR3 coding DNA: TGTGCCAGCAGCTTAAGGCGGGACATGGACGAGCAGTACTTC.